This T cell receptor beta chain originates from a study of blood T cell repertoires in COVID-19. This CDR3 has 17 amino acids. V shed 0 bases and J 13 bases; nucleotides not matched to a gene: 11. Germline CDR1 is LGHNA and CDR2 is YSLEER. Generated by immunoSEQ multiplex PCR, the TCRdb table keeps only in-frame clones and is missing some. The table has roughly 150,000 clones, roughly 84% seen once; the top ten hold roughly 8%. The origin of this receptor is a woman aged 45-59 years who had recovered from COVID-19. The sequencing sample was made of PBMCs or T cells enriched from blood (not recorded which). The chain is built from TRBV4-3 and TRBJ2-1, with 14 bases that match TRBD2. The CDR3 DNA follows: TGCGCCAGCAGCCAAGAATCGAGGACTAGCGGGGGGAGGGGTCAGTTCTTC. Translating gives CASSQESRTSGGRGQFF.